The 29 T cell receptor beta chains reported below all come from one sample, sequenced in a study of blood T cell repertoires in COVID-19. Sequencing used immunoSEQ multiplex PCR; TCRdb keeps in-frame clones, though not all of them. The sample records around 100,000 clones, approximately 83% being singletons. The sample taken for sequencing was peripheral blood. The receptor set was obtained from a woman in her 70s with acute or convalescent COVID-19.

The chain joins TRBV6-5 to TRBJ2-7; TRBD2 is a possible D gene (5 bases). Trimming left V 2 bases short and J 3 bases short, with 8 bases between. The CDR3 loop spans 13 amino acids. Germline V gives CDR1 MNHEY, CDR2 SVGAGI. CDR3 bases: TGTGCCAGCAGTTACGGACTGAGCTACGAGCAGTACTTC. Translated: CASSYGLSYEQYF.

The genes are TRBV7-7 and TRBJ2-7; unclear D gene. With 1 base removed from V and 0 bases from J, the gap between germline ends came to 10 bases. The V gene's germline CDR1 is SSHAT and CDR2 FNYEAQ (reference sequence). The CDR3 extends over 15 amino acids. The CDR3 bases are TGTGCCAGCAGCTTAGGAATTGGAGTCTCCTACGAGCAGTACTTC. Its translation: CASSLGIGVSYEQYF.

This chain joins TRBV5-1 and TRBJ2-1; 10 bases fit TRBD2. The germline V gene has CDR1 SGHRS and CDR2 YFSETQ. The V and J ends lost 3 bases and 1 base, in that order; junction bases with no gene match: 10. This CDR3 region has 18 residues. The CDR3 coding sequence is TGCGCCAGCAGCTCCGAAGCGGGAGGGCCCTCTTCCTACAATGAGCAGTTCTTC. Translated, it gives CASSSEAGGPSSYNEQFF.

The chain is built from TRBV6-5 and TRBJ2-5; 11 nucleotides agree with TRBD2. The CDR3 runs 16 residues. Germline loops: CDR1 MNHEY, CDR2 SVGAGI. Unmatched junction bases numbered 4, after V lost 0 bases and J lost 4 bases. The CDR3 reads CASSYSTLAGVETQYF. The CDR3 bases are TGTGCCAGCAGTTACTCGACACTAGCGGGGGTAGAGACCCAGTACTTC.

The gene calls are TRBV27 and TRBJ2-7; 8 positions agree with TRBD2. The CDR3 sequence is 15 residues long. Germline V gene lookup returns CDR1 MNHEY and CDR2 SMNVEV (reference sequence). V lost 5 bases, J lost 5 bases, and 11 bases stayed unmatched. The CDR3, as DNA: TGTGCCAGCAGTCCCCTCCGCGGGAGGTCCCACGAGCAGTACTTC. This codes for CASSPLRGRSHEQYF.

The chain links TRBV24-1 to TRBJ2-3; 8 bases are a match to TRBD2. The CDR3 is 17 amino acids. Germline-derived CDR1 and CDR2 are KGHDR and SFDVKD. J lost 1 base, V lost 3 bases, and 8 bases had no gene match. The CDR3 DNA follows: TGTGCCACCAGTGATCCAGCAGCGGGAGAGGGCACAGATACGCAGTATTTT. Its protein product is CATSDPAAGEGTDTQYF.

The gene calls are TRBV5-5 and TRBJ2-3, with TRBD2 identical over 11 bases. With V trimmed by 4 bases and J by 4 bases, 5 bases remained unmatched. CDR3 length: 15 amino acids. CDR1 and CDR2 from the germline V gene are SGHKS and YYEKEE (reference sequence). The CDR3 bases are TGTGCCAGCAGCCCGACTAGCGGGGTCGCAGATACGCAGTATTTT. Residues: CASSPTSGVADTQYF.

The rearrangement links TRBV19 to TRBJ2-3; 9 bases match TRBD1. The CDR3 covers 15 residues. Germline loops: CDR1 LNHDA, CDR2 SQIVND (reference sequence). J gave up 1 base and V 5 bases, and 4 bases lay outside the gene matches. The chain's CDR3 is CASSRTGGRTDTQYF. The CDR3 DNA follows: TGTGCCAGTAGTCGCACAGGGGGCCGCACAGATACGCAGTATTTT.

V and J are TRBV5-1 and TRBJ2-1; possibly TRBD2 for D (5 bases). Per the germline V gene, CDR1 is SGHRS and CDR2 is YFSETQ. The ends were cut back, 2 bases at V and 0 bases at J, with 9 bases in the middle. CDR3 length equals 15 residues. In nucleotides, the CDR3 is TGCGCCAGCAGCTTCGGGGTCGACTCCTACAATGAGCAGTTCTTC. Residues: CASSFGVDSYNEQFF.

The DNA of the CDR3 is TGTGCCAGCAGTTACTCGGGCCGGAACTTCTACAATGAGCAGTTCTTC. This encodes CASSYSGRNFYNEQFF. The V gene is TRBV6-2 or TRBV6-3, the J gene TRBJ2-1; no clear D. CDR3 length: 16 residues. Trimming left V 0 bases short and J 3 bases short, with 12 bases between. CDR1 is MNHEY, CDR2 SVGEGT, per germline.

The chain uses TRBV19 and TRBJ2-2; 8 bases agree with TRBD2. This CDR3 is built from 15 residues. Trimming cost V 5 bases and J 5 bases; bases outside gene matches: 7. The germline V gene has CDR1 LNHDA and CDR2 SQIVND (reference sequence). The CDR3 here is CASSVNSGMTGELFF. The CDR3 DNA reads TGTGCCAGTAGTGTGAATAGCGGGATGACCGGGGAGCTGTTTTTT.

The J gene is TRBJ1-6, the V gene TRBV12-3 or TRBV12-4; possible D gene TRBD1, 6 bases. The CDR3 sequence is 12 residues long. Deletions cut 6 bases from V and 10 bases from J, with 10 bases between. The DNA for the CDR3 is TGTGCCAGCAGGACAGGACTCTCACCCCTCCACTTT. Its translation is CASRTGLSPLHF.

The chain uses TRBV4-2 and TRBJ2-7; 9 bases are shared with TRBD1. The CDR3 extends over 18 amino acids. Germline values: CDR1 LGHNA, CDR2 YNFKEQ. V lost 0 bases and J lost 4; bases outside the gene matches: 13. The CDR3 here is CASSQDRNGQGIVYEQYF. CDR3 nucleotide sequence: TGTGCCAGCAGCCAAGATAGAAACGGACAGGGGATAGTTTACGAGCAGTACTTC.

This clone was detected only a few times. V gene TRBV19 combines with J gene TRBJ2-3; 15 bases are shared with TRBD2. Germline lookup yields CDR1 LNHDA and CDR2 SQIVND (reference sequence). After removal of 5 bases from V and 0 bases from J, the junction contained 3 bases not matched to a gene. The CDR3 has 17 residues. The CDR3 DNA follows: TGTGCCAGTAGTTTTGGACTAGCGGGGGGGAGCACAGATACGCAGTATTTT. This codes for CASSFGLAGGSTDTQYF.

This clone came up once. J is TRBJ2-2 and V is TRBV29-1, with 8 bases identical to TRBD2. The V gene end was trimmed by 7 bases and the J gene end by 5 bases; junction bases not matched to a gene: 6. Germline CDR1 and CDR2: SQVTM and ANQGSEA. This CDR3 has 13 residues. CDR3 bases: TGCAGCGGGGGGACTAGTTGGACCGGGGAGCTGTTTTTT. It translates to CSGGTSWTGELFF.

This rearrangement joins TRBV7-8 to TRBJ2-3, with TRBD2 matching 7 bases. Germline-derived CDR1 and CDR2 are SGHVS and FQNEAQ. This CDR3 has 17 amino acids. V gave up 8 bases and J gave up 0 bases; unmatched junction bases: 14. The CDR3 here is CASQGRGDWASTDTQYF. The CDR3 nucleotides read TGTGCCAGCCAAGGGAGGGGCGACTGGGCCAGCACAGATACGCAGTATTTT. The full variable domain, in which reference TRBV7-8 and TRBJ2-3 provide the parts outside the CDR3, is GAGVSQSPRYKVAKRGQDVALRCDPISGHVSLFWYQQALGQGPEFLTYFQNEAQLDKSGLPSDRFFAERPEGSVSTLKIQRTQQEDSAVYLCASQGRGDWASTDTQYFGPGTRLTVL.

The chain uses TRBV19 and TRBJ2-5, with 7 bases aligning to TRBD2. This CDR3 contains 15 residues. V shed 5 bases, J shed 1 base, and the junction held 7 bases outside the gene matches. Germline V gene data show CDR1 as LNHDA and CDR2 as SQIVND (reference sequence). For the CDR3, the DNA is TGTGCCAGTAGTCTTGGAGCGGGGAGCCAAGAGACCCAGTACTTC. The encoded protein is CASSLGAGSQETQYF.

In regard to this clone: The same CDR3 can be traced to other DNA sequences in this sample. CDR3 amino acids: CASSFGQNTEAFF. The DNA for the CDR3 is TGCGCCAGCAGCTTCGGACAGAACACTGAAGCTTTCTTT. The chain employs TRBV5-1 and TRBJ1-1, with D possibly matching TRBD1 (5 bases). The CDR3 covers 13 residues. V dropped 2 bases and J dropped 1 base, with 6 bases sitting between them. Germline-derived CDR1 and CDR2 are SGHRS and YFSETQ.

The V and J genes are TRBV5-1 and TRBJ2-7, with D possibly TRBD2 on 5 matching bases. This CDR3 has 15 residues. CDR1 SGHRS and CDR2 YFSETQ come from the germline V gene. The germline V and J ends were trimmed by 7 bases and 3 bases, with 20 bases remaining between them. The CDR3 bases are TGCGCCAGCCAGAACGGGGTCGAACCCAGCTACGAGCAGTACTTC. As protein: CASQNGVEPSYEQYF.

This chain connects TRBV10-1 to TRBJ2-1; D is uncertain. The CDR3 runs 11 residues. V was pared by 6 bases and J by 4 bases, with 4 bases between. The germline gives CDR1 WNHNN, CDR2 SYGVQD (reference sequence). The CDR3 region has the DNA TGCGCCAGCAGGTATTACAATGAGCAGTTCTTC. Its translation is CASRYYNEQFF.

The gene calls are TRBV6-4 and TRBJ1-5, with a possible D match to TRBD1 (5 bases). The V gene lost 4 bases and the J gene lost 0 bases, with 13 bases spanning the gap. CDR1 and CDR2 (germline): MRHNA, SNTAGT. The CDR3 extends over 16 amino acids. The DNA for the CDR3 is TGTGCCAGCAGTGCCGTTCGGGGGGTTAGCAATCAGCCCCAGCATTTT. Translating it yields CASSAVRGVSNQPQHF.

Note on this clone: The same CDR3 arises from other DNA sequences in this sample as well. The V call is TRBV5-1, the J call TRBJ1-3; D remains ambiguous. The germline gives CDR1 SGHRS, CDR2 YFSETQ. This CDR3 is built from 14 residues. Trimming removed 0 bases from V and 0 bases from J, with 4 bases in between. The CDR3 nucleotides read TGCGCCAGCAGCTTGGGGAGCTCTGGAAACACCATATATTTT. It codes for CASSLGSSGNTIYF.

The chain recombines TRBV19 with TRBJ2-3; weak D call: TRBD1 (6 bases). Germline CDR1 is LNHDA and CDR2 is SQIVND (reference sequence). Trimming left V 0 bases short and J 2 bases short, with 21 bases between. This CDR3 is built from 19 residues. CDR3 amino acids: CASSIDFQTGTIPTDTQYF. CDR3 nucleotide sequence: TGTGCCAGTAGTATAGATTTCCAGACAGGTACAATTCCCACAGATACGCAGTATTTT.

The table lists this clone with a few counts. This chain links TRBV12-3 or TRBV12-4 with TRBJ1-2; D may be TRBD1 (5 bases). The CDR3 covers 13 residues. Trimming stripped 4 bases from V and 4 bases from J, with 10 bases between. For the CDR3, the DNA is TGTGCCAGCAGTTCCCAGGGTATCTATGGCTACACCTTC. This encodes CASSSQGIYGYTF.

This sequence joins TRBV2 and TRBJ2-7, with TRBD1 identical over 9 bases. Trimming at V came to 7 bases and at J to 5 bases, leaving 6 bases not matched to a gene. CDR3 length: 13 amino acids. Germline CDR1 reads SNHLY; CDR2 reads FYNNEI. The CDR3 DNA is TGTGCCAGCACCCGGGACAGGGAAAACGAGCAGTACTTC. This gives the protein CASTRDRENEQYF.

This chain joins TRBV10-1 and TRBJ2-4, with a possible D match to TRBD2 (6 bases). CDR1 WNHNN and CDR2 SYGVQD come from the germline V gene (reference sequence). Trimming pared 0 bases from V and 7 bases from J, leaving 10 bases between. The CDR3 has 14 residues. The CDR3 sequence: CASSESPGRNIQYF. DNA for the CDR3: TGCGCCAGCAGTGAGTCGCCAGGGAGGAACATTCAGTACTTC.

The chain joins TRBV19 to TRBJ1-1, with 8 nucleotides matching TRBD1. The CDR3 sequence is 14 residues long. CDR1 and CDR2 from the germline V gene are LNHDA and SQIVND (reference sequence). V was pared by 5 bases and J by 5 bases, with 7 bases of the junction left unmatched. DNA of the CDR3: TGTGCCAGTAGTGAGGACAGGGCGTGGACTGAAGCTTTCTTT. Its translation is CASSEDRAWTEAFF.

There are a few counts of this clone. The V gene is TRBV9, the J gene TRBJ1-5; TRBD1 aligns across 8 bases. This CDR3 comprises 15 residues. Germline CDR1 SGDLS, CDR2 YYNGEE. Trimming removed 4 bases from V and 7 bases from J; junction bases left unmatched: 10. The CDR3 reads CASSPQGGTGQPQHF. DNA of the CDR3: TGTGCCAGCAGCCCACAGGGGGGCACAGGGCAGCCCCAGCATTTT.

The chain carries TRBV19 and TRBJ1-4; D is unresolved. The germline V gene has CDR1 LNHDA and CDR2 SQIVND (reference sequence). The V gene lost 1 base and the J gene lost 13 bases, with 13 bases spanning the gap. This CDR3 has 13 residues. The chain's CDR3 is CASSIGGKGRLFF. As DNA, the CDR3 is TGTGCCAGTAGTATAGGCGGGAAGGGTCGACTGTTTTTT.